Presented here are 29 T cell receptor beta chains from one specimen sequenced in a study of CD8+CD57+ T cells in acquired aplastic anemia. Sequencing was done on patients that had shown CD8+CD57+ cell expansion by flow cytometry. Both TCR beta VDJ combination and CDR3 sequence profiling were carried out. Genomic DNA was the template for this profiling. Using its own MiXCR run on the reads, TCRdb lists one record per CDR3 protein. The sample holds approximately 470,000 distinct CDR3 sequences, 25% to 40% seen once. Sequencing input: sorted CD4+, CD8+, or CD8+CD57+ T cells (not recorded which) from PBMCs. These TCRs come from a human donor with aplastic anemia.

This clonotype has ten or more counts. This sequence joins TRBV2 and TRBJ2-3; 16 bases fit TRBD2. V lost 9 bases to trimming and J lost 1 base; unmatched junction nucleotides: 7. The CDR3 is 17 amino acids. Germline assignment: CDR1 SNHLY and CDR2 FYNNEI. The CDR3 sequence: CARGTSGGARRTDTQYF. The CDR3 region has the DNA TGTGCCAGGGGGACTAGCGGGGGGGCCCGTCGCACAGATACGCAGTATTTT. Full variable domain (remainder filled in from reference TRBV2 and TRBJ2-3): EPEVTQTPSHQVTQMGQEVILRCVPISNHLYFYWYRQILGQKVEFLVSFYNNEISEKSEIFDDQFSVERPDGSNFTLKIRSTKLEDSAMYFCARGTSGGARRTDTQYFGPGTRLTVL.

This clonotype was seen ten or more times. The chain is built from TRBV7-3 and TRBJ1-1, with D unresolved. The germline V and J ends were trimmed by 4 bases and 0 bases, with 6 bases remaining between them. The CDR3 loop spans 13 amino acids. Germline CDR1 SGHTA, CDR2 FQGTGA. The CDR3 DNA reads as TGTGCCAGCAGCTCGAGCATGAACACTGAAGCTTTCTTT. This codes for CASSSSMNTEAFF.

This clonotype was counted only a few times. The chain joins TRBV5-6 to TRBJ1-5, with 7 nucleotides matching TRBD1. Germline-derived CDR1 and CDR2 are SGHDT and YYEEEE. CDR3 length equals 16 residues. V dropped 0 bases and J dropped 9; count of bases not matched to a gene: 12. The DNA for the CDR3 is TGTGCCAGCAGCTTGGGACAGGGTCCGTTGAAGTTGCCCCAGCATTTT. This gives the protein CASSLGQGPLKLPQHF.

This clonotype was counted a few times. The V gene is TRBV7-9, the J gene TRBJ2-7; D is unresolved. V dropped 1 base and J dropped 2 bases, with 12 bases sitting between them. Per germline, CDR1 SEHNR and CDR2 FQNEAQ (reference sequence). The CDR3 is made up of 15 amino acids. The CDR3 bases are TGTGCCAGCAGCTTAGTCCGCAGGACCACCTACGAGCAGTACTTC. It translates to CASSLVRRTTYEQYF.

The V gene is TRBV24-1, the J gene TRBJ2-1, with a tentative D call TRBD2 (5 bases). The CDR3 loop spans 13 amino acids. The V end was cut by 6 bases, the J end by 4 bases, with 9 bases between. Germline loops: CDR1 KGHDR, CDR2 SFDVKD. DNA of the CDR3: TGTGCCACCAGTCCAACGGGGTACAATGAGCAGTTCTTC. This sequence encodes CATSPTGYNEQFF.

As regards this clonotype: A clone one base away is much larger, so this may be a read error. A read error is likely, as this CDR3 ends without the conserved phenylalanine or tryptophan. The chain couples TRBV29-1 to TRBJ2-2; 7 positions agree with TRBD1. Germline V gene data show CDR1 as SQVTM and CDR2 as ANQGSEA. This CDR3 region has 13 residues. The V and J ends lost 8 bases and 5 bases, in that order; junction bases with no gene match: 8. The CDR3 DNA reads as TGCAGCACGACAGGGAGAAGTACCGGGGAGCTGTTTTCT. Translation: CSTTGRSTGELFS.

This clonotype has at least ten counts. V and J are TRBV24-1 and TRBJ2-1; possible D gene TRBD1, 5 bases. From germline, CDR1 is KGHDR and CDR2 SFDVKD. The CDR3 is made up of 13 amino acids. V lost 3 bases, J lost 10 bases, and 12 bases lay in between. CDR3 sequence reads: CATSDPNRGEQFF. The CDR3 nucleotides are TGTGCCACCAGTGATCCAAATAGGGGCGAGCAGTTCTTC.

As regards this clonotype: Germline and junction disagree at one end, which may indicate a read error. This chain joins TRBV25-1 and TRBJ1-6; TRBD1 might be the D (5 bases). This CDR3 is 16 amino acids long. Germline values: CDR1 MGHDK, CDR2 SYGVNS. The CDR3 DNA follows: TGTGCCATCAGTGAGATGGCAGGGCCCTATAATTCACCCCTCCACTTT. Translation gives CAISEMAGPYNSPLHF.

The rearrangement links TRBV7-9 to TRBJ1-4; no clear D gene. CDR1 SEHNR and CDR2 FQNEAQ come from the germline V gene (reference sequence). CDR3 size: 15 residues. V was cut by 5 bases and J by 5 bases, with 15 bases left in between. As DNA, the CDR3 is TGTGCCAGCAGCCCCCAAGAATTCGCGAATGAAAAACTGTTTTTT. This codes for CASSPQEFANEKLFF.

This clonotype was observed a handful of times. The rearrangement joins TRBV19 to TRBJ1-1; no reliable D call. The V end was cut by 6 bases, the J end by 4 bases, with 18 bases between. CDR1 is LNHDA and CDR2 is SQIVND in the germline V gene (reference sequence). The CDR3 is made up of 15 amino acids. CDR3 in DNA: TGTGCCAGTAGCAGCTCAACAAGCACACTCACTGAAGCTTTCTTT. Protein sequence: CASSSSTSTLTEAFF.

The CDR3 sequence: CASSQGDRDGNEKLFF. In DNA form, the CDR3 reads TGTGCCAGCAGCCAAGGAGATCGGGACGGTAATGAAAAACTGTTTTTT. V usage is TRBV4-2 and J usage is TRBJ1-4, with a possible D match to TRBD1 (5 bases). Trimming shortened V by 1 base and J by 4 bases, and 13 bases separated the two germline ends. In germline, CDR1 is LGHNA, CDR2 YNFKEQ. CDR3 size: 16 residues.

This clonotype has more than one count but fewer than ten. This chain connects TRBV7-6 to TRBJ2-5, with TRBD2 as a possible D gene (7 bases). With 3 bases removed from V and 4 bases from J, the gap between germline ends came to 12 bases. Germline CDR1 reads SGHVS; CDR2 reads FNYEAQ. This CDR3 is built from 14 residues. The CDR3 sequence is CASSFGGRRETQYF. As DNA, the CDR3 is TGTGCCAGCAGCTTCGGGGGGCGCAGAGAGACCCAGTACTTC. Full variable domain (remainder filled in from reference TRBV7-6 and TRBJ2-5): GAGVSQSPRYKVTKRGQDVALRCDPISGHVSLYWYRQALGQGPEFLTYFNYEAQQDKSGLPNDRFSAERPEGSISTLTIQRTEQRDSAMYRCASSFGGRRETQYFGPGTRLLVL.

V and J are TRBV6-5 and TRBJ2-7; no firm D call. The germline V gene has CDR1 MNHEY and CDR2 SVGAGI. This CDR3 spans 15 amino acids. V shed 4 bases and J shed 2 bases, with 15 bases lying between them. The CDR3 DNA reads TGTGCCAGCAGTTTTGACCCGACGATCGCCTACGAGCAGTACTTC. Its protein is CASSFDPTIAYEQYF.

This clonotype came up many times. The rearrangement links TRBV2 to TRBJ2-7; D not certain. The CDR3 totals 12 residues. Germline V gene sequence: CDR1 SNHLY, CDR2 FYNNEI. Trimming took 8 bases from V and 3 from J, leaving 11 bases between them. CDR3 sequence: CASSQMSYEQYF. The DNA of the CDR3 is TGTGCCAGCTCACAAATGAGCTACGAGCAGTACTTC.

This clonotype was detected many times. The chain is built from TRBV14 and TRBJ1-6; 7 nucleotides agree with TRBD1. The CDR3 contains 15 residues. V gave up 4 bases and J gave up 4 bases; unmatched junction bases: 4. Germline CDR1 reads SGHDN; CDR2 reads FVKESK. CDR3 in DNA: TGTGCCAGCAGCCTCCGGGACAGATATAATTCACCCCTCCACTTT. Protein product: CASSLRDRYNSPLHF.

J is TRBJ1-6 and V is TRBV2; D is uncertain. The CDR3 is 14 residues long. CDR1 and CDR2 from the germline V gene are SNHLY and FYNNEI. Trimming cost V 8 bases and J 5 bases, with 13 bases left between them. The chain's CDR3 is CASRLAPNNSPLHF. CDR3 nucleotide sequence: TGTGCCAGCCGCCTCGCCCCCAATAATTCACCCCTCCACTTT. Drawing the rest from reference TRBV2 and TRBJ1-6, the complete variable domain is EPEVTQTPSHQVTQMGQEVILRCVPISNHLYFYWYRQILGQKVEFLVSFYNNEISEKSEIFDDQFSVERPDGSNFTLKIRSTKLEDSAMYFCASRLAPNNSPLHFGNGTRLTVT.

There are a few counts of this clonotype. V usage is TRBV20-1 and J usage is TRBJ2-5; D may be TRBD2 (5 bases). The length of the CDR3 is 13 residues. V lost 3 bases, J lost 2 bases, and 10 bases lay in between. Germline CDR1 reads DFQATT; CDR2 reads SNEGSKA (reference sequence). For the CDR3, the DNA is TGCAGTGCTAGTAGGACTCAACAAGAGACCCAGTACTTC. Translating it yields CSASRTQQETQYF.

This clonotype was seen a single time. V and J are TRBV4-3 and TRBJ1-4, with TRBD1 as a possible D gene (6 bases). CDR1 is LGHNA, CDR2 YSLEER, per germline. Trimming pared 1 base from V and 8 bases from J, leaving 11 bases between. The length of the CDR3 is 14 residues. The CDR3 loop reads CASSQGRGWEKLFF. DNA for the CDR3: TGCGCCAGCAGCCAAGGAAGGGGGTGGGAAAAACTGTTTTTT.

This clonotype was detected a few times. CDR3 loop: CATGAETPYLSTGELFF. The CDR3 DNA is TGTGCCACCGGGGCGGAAACTCCTTACTTGAGCACCGGGGAGCTGTTTTTT. V and J are TRBV2 and TRBJ2-2; D tentatively reads TRBD1 or TRBD2 (5 bases each). Germline assignment: CDR1 SNHLY and CDR2 FYNNEI. The CDR3 spans 17 residues. V lost 10 bases and J 4 bases, leaving 25 bases between the germline ends.

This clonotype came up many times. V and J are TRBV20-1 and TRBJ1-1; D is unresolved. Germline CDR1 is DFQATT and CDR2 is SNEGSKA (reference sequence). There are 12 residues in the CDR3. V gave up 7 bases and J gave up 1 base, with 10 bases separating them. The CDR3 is CSVGSQNTEAFF. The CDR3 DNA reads TGCAGTGTCGGCAGCCAGAACACTGAAGCTTTCTTT.

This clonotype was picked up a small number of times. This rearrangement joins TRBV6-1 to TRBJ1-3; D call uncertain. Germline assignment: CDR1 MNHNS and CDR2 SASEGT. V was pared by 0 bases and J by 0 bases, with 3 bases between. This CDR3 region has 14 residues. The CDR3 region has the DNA TGTGCCAGCAGTGAAGCCAGCTCTGGAAACACCATATATTTT. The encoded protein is CASSEASSGNTIYF.

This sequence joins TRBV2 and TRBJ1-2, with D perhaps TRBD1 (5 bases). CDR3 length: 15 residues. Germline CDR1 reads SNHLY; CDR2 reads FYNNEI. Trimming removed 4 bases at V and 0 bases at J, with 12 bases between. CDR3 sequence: CASSGTGLANYGYTF. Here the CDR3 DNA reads TGTGCCAGCAGTGGAACAGGATTAGCTAACTATGGCTACACCTTC.

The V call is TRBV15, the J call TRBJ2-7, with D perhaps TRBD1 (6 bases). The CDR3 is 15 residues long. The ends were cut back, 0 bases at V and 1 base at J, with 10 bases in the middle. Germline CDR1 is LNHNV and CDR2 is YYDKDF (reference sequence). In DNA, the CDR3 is TGTGCCACCAGCAGAGATAAAGGGGGTTCCTACGAGCAGTACTTC. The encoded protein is CATSRDKGGSYEQYF.

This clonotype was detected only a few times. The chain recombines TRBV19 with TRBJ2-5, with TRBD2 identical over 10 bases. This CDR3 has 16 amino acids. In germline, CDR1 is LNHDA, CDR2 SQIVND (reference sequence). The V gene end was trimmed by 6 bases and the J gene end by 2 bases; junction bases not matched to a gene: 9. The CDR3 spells CASSSSGGLVQETQYF. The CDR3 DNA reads TGTGCCAGTAGCTCTAGCGGGGGCCTGGTACAAGAGACCCAGTACTTC.

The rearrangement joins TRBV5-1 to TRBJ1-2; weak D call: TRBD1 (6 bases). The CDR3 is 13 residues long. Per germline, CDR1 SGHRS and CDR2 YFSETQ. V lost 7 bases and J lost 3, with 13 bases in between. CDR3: CASQTGFDYGYTF. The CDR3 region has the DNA TGCGCCAGCCAAACAGGGTTCGACTATGGCTACACCTTC.

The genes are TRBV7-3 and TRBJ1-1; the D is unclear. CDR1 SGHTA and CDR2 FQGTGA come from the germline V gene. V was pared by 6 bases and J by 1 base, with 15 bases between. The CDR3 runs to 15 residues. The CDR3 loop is CASSLKAGENTEAFF. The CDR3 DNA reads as TGTGCCAGCAGTCTGAAGGCCGGGGAGAACACTGAAGCTTTCTTT. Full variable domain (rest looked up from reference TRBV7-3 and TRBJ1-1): GAGVSQTPSNKVTEKGKYVELRCDPISGHTALYWYRQSLGQGPEFLIYFQGTGAADDSGLPNDRFFAVRPEGSVSTLKIQRTERGDSAVYLCASSLKAGENTEAFFGQGTRLTVV.

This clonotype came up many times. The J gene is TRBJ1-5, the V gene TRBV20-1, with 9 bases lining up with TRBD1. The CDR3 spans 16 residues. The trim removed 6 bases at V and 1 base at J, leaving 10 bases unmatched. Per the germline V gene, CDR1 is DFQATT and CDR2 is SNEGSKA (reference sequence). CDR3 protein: CSAVPGQGGSNQPQHF. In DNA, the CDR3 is TGCAGTGCAGTCCCGGGACAGGGTGGGAGCAATCAGCCCCAGCATTTT.

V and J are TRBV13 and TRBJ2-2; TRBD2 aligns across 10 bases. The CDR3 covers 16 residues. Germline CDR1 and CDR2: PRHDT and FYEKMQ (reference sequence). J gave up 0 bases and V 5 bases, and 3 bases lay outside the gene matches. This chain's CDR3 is CASSRGLAANTGELFF. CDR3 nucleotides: TGTGCCAGCAGCCGCGGACTAGCGGCGAACACCGGGGAGCTGTTTTTT.

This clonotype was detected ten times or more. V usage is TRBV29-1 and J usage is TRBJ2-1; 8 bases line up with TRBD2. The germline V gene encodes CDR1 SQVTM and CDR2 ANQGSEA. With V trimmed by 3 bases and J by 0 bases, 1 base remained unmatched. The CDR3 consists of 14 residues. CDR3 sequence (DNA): TGCAGCGTTGAGCGGGGGGCCTCCTACAATGAGCAGTTCTTC. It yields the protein CSVERGASYNEQFF.